A single sample gave rise to the 10 T cell receptor beta chains below, sequenced in a study of T cells in women clearing cervical HPV infection. Measured with immunoSEQ multiplex PCR; TCRdb has only the in-frame clones, and not every one. This sample's table has about 32,000 clones. Sample: blood buffy coat. These receptors originate from a woman aged 18 to 69 with a cervical HPV16 infection that either progressed to CIN3+ or cleared (not recorded which).

As for this clone: The read comes to an end 3 residues before the CDR3 does, leaving the germline J gene to fill in the end. The V gene is TRBV5-1, the J gene TRBJ2-7, with 9 positions matching TRBD2. This CDR3 comprises 15 residues. V lost 4 bases and J lost 3; bases outside the gene matches: 8. Per germline, CDR1 SGHRS and CDR2 YFSETQ. This CDR3 reads CASSAALTSGYEQYF. The CDR3 bases that were read are TGCGCCAGCAGCGCAGCCCTGACTAGCGGCTACGAG.

Worth noting for this clone: The sequenced fragment ends 3 residues before the CDR3 boundary, so the rest is inferred from the germline J gene. The V call is TRBV19, the J call TRBJ1-2; D not certain. Germline assignment: CDR1 LNHDA and CDR2 SQIVND (reference sequence). The CDR3 totals 15 residues. CDR3 DNA, as far as it was read: TGTGCCAGTAGTATACCTAGCGGGAGTTGGAATGAC. It yields the protein CASSIPSGSWND. The entire CDR3 sequence reads CASSIPSGSWNDYTF.

Note on this clone: The read finishes 3 residues shy of the CDR3 end, and the germline J gene is used to complete it. V usage is TRBV5-1 and J usage is TRBJ2-4; weak D call: TRBD1 (6 bases). The CDR3 sequence is 14 residues long. V was cut by 3 bases and J by 3 bases, with 10 bases left in between. CDR1 SGHRS and CDR2 YFSETQ come from the germline V gene. CDR3 in amino acids: CASSSDSNKNIQYF. CDR3 bases read: TGCGCCAGCAGCTCGGACAGTAACAAAAACATT. Full variable domain (remainder filled in from reference TRBV5-1 and TRBJ2-4): KAGVTQTPRYLIKTRGQQVTLSCSPISGHRSVSWYQQTPGQGLQFLFEYFSETQRNKGNFPGRFSGRQFSNSRSEMNVSTLELGDSALYLCASSSDSNKNIQYFGAGTRLSVL.

In regard to this clone: The read halts 3 residues ahead of the CDR3 end, with the missing end drawn from the germline J gene. The chain couples TRBV5-1 to TRBJ2-4; 7 nucleotides line up with TRBD2. V trimming: 4 bases; J trimming: 6 bases; junction bases outside the gene matches: 7. The germline gives CDR1 SGHRS, CDR2 YFSETQ. The CDR3 totals 14 residues. The CDR3 region is CASSAGLGANIQYF. CDR3 DNA (partial): TGCGCCAGCAGCGCAGGACTAGGGGCAAACATT.

Points on this clone: The read halts 3 residues ahead of the CDR3 end, with the missing end drawn from the germline J gene. This chain links TRBV12-5 with TRBJ1-5; D uncertain. The CDR3 runs to 13 residues. The germline gives CDR1 LGHNT, CDR2 FRNRAP. Trimming shortened V by 2 bases and J by 3 bases, and 5 bases separated the two germline ends. CDR3 sequence: CASGLRYNQPQHF. Incomplete CDR3 DNA: TGTGCTAGTGGTTTGCGCTACAATCAGCCC.

A note on this clone: Sequencing ends 3 residues short of the CDR3 end; the germline J gene provides the rest. The chain carries TRBV5-6 and TRBJ2-2, with D perhaps matching TRBD1 (5 bases). The CDR3 has 15 amino acids. Germline V lookup: CDR1 SGHDT, CDR2 YYEEEE. The CDR3 DNA, read in part, is TGTGCCAGCAGCTTCGTAGGGGTGCGGAATTCACCG. Amino acid sequence: CASSFVGVRNSP. The CDR3, in full, reads CASSFVGVRNSPLFF.

About this clone: The read gets to within 3 residues of the CDR3 end, and the germline J gene fills in the rest. The V gene is TRBV5-1, the J gene TRBJ2-7; 8 nucleotides line up with TRBD1. Germline V CDR1 and CDR2: SGHRS, YFSETQ. The CDR3 has 15 amino acids. Losses at the gene ends were 3 bases for V and 0 bases for J; bases not matched to a gene: 5. The sequenced CDR3 bases are TGCGCCAGCAGCTCGGGACAGGTAAGCTCCTACGAG. It encodes CASSSGQVSSYE. The entire CDR3 protein is CASSSGQVSSYEQYF.

As to this clone: The CDR3 end is not reached by the read, which stops 3 residues before it; the germline J gene fills it in. The rearrangement links TRBV20-1 to TRBJ1-5; perhaps TRBD1 as D (5 bases). CDR3 length equals 13 residues. In germline, CDR1 is DFQATT, CDR2 SNEGSKA (reference sequence). Trimming took 6 bases from V and 5 from J, leaving 14 bases between them. CDR3 region: CSAGGTEDQPQHF. The sequenced CDR3 bases are TGCAGTGCGGGCGGGACTGAAGATCAGCCC.

Comment on this clone: The read falls 3 residues short of the CDR3 end, and the missing part is taken from the germline J gene. J is TRBJ1-2 and V is TRBV7-2, with D possibly TRBD1 on 5 matching bases. Trimming took 5 bases from V and 3 from J, leaving 16 bases between them. This CDR3 is 15 amino acids long. Per the germline V gene, CDR1 is SGHTA and CDR2 is FQGNSA. The CDR3 region is CASSPGHPPHYGYTF. The CDR3 bases that were read are TGTGCCAGCAGCCCCGGACATCCGCCCCACTATGGC.

A word on this clone: The read ends 3 residues shy of where the CDR3 ends; the end is completed using the germline J gene. The rearrangement uses TRBV5-1 and TRBJ1-2; tentative D call: TRBD1 (5 bases). Per the germline V gene, CDR1 is SGHRS and CDR2 is YFSETQ. The CDR3 sequence is 14 residues long. Between the trimmed V and J ends, which lost 4 bases and 4 bases, there was a span of 14 bases. The CDR3 sequence is CASSPDILAYGYTF. The DNA read from the CDR3 is TGCGCCAGCAGCCCGGACATTCTCGCCTATGGC.